The entry below describes one TCR beta chain. The antigen this receptor binds is unknown. Base qualities are not recorded, but no much larger clone differs from it by a single base. The donors were healthy, HIV-negative adults with no recently reported acute infections or vaccinations. Every donor was a Caucasian adult living in Nashville, Tennessee, USA. CD4+ T cells were enriched by magnetic negative selection, after which naive cells were positively selected on CD45RA and the negative fraction was taken as the memory subset. After blood collection by leukapheresis, PBMCs were isolated using Ficoll-Histopaque density gradient centrifugation and then cryopreserved in the vapor phase of liquid nitrogen. Analytical flow cytometry was used to check the purity and quantity of each magnetically sorted T cell population. Genomic DNA was isolated from each sorted fraction and quantified by UV absorbance on a Nanodrop 2000c.

The data originate from a study of shared clonotypes between healthy human individuals (dated by TCRdb to about 2020). Some background on the complete study: A few men and a couple of women, aged 18 to 49 years, made up the cohort. For each donor, three plates each were used for CD4 naive and CD4 memory, two plates were used for CD8 naive, and one plate was used for CD8 memory. To estimate repertoire size and how much clonotypes are shared between individuals, the study performed deep sequencing of blood TCR repertoires from five healthy adults. To increase sequencing depth and limit assay-specific biases, different laboratories used diverse techniques to prepare libraries and sequence TCR repertoires. Between about 0.85 and 9.5 billion PBMCs per donor were obtained by leukapheresis.

Using the deep immunoSEQ assay, multiplex PCR amplified TCR CDR3 regions from genomic DNA. For each cell subset, the extracted genomic DNA was distributed evenly across all wells of several immunoSEQ 96-well plates, and each plate served as one replicate. Each replicate PCR for sorted subsets received approximately 220 ng genomic DNA, equal to about 30,000 T cell genomes. Purified libraries were measured with a Qubit 3.0 fluorometer, size-checked on a Bioanalyzer 2100, and measured again with the KAPA Library Quantification kit. Every immunoSEQ 96-well plate was sequenced on a dedicated single-read 150-cycle Illumina NextSeq 550 flow cell. In the authors' own workflow: Because the immunoSEQ output held only junctional sequences and lacked quality scores, the filtering could not match the filtering applied to full-length reads. Sequences were annotated with PyIR, a Python wrapper for IgBLAST v1.9, and V/J genes and CDR3 were assigned using IMGT germline references. Reads were filtered out if the reads had weak V/J assignments (E-value above 1e-6), no CDR3, stop codons, out-of-frame junctions, or ambiguous translated residues. V3J clonotypes were defined by identical inferred V gene, J gene, and CDR3 amino acid sequence. The percentage overlap between two repertoires was calculated by dividing the number of shared unique clonotypes by the size of the smaller repertoire. Three approaches were used to assess repertoire richness: RTK rarefaction, the Chao1 estimator, and Recon v2.1 estimates of unobserved clonotypes. Generation probabilities for all TCRbeta clonotypes obtained by the gDNA method from a few donors were computed using OLGA. TCRdb limited this immuneACCESS table to in-frame rearrangements with V and J called. A share of clones is missing; checked studies link under half to unresolved V genes, and the rest is unexplained. V and J calls and clone size are as listed in that table; D and trimming were resolved from the DNA. The sample table lists millions of clones, 85% to 95% of them with a count of one. The ten largest make up 0.39% of the sample.

What the authors observed across the whole study: Naive subsets generally had larger estimated clonotype richness than memory subsets did. Pairwise subsampling indicated that sequencing depth was expected to affect the degree of clonotype sharing among donors. The small number of donors limited the genetic and exposure-history diversity represented. Sampling was restricted to blood, and TCR repertoires in tissue are likely to differ from TCR repertoires in blood. Compared with non-shared clonotypes, the clonotypes found in all four sorted-subset donors had higher generation probabilities. About 5% of naive CD4, around 3.6% of naive CD8, about 2.4% of memory CD4, and more than 0.35% of memory CD8 clonotypes were shared across several donors. Rarefaction of sorted-subset datasets indicated incomplete sequencing despite the large sequencing depth.

The sample taken for sequencing was naive CD4+ T cells from PBMCs. Explained via the paper, the cell subset or site label denotes: CD45RA+ positively selected. This TCR was sampled from a man between 18 and 29 years old in good health. Some clones in this sample may be carry-over from other donors' samples.

The CDR3 is CASTPRVAGETQYF. The DNA sequence reads TGTGCCAGCACCCCCCGGGTAGCGGGAGAGACCCAGTACTTC. In this chain, TRBV7-2 is recombined with TRBJ2-5; the central 7 bases match TRBD2. The CDR3 covers 14 residues, taking in both the cysteine and the phenylalanine. CDR3 DNA only is kept here, 42 bases in frame from base 1. From the germline V gene, CDR1 is SGHTA and CDR2 is FQGNSA. V ends up 7 bases short and J 4 bases short, with an unmatched junction base count of 9.